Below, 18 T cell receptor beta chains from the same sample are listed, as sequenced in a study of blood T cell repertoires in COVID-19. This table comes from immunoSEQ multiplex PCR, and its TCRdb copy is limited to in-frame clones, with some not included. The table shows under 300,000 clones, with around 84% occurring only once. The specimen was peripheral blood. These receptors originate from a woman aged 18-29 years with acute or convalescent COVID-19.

CDR3 region: CASSQTSGSAHEQFF. The CDR3 nucleotides read TGCGCCAGCAGCCAGACTAGCGGGAGTGCCCATGAGCAGTTCTTC. This chain links TRBV5-1 with TRBJ2-1; 12 positions match TRBD2. V shed 4 bases, J shed 8 bases, and the junction held 7 bases outside the gene matches. This CDR3 comprises 15 residues. Germline CDR1 reads SGHRS; CDR2 reads YFSETQ.

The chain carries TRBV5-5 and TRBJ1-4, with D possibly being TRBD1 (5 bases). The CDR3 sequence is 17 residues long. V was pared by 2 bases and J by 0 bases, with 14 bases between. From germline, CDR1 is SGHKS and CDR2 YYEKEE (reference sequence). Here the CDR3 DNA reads TGTGCCAGCAGCTTTTGGTATGGGGGGGCAACTAATGAAAAACTGTTTTTT. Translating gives CASSFWYGGATNEKLFF.

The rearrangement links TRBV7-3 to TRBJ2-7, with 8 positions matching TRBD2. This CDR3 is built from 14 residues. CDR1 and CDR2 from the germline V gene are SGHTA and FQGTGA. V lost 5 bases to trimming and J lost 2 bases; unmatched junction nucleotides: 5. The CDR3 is CASSIGAGAYEQYF. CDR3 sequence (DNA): TGTGCCAGCAGCATAGGAGCGGGGGCCTACGAGCAGTACTTC.

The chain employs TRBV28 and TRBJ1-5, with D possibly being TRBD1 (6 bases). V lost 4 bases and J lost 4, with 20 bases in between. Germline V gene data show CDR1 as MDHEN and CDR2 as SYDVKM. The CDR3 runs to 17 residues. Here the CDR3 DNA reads TGTGCCAGCAGTTCGTTCACATTTAATCAGGGGAATCAGCCCCAGCATTTT. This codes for CASSSFTFNQGNQPQHF.

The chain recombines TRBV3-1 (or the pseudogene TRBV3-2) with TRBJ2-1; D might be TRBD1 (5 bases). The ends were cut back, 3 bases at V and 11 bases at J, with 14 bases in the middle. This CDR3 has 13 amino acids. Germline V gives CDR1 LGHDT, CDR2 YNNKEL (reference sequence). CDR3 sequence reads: CASSHPPTEKQFF. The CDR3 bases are TGTGCCAGCAGCCATCCGCCGACAGAGAAGCAGTTCTTC.

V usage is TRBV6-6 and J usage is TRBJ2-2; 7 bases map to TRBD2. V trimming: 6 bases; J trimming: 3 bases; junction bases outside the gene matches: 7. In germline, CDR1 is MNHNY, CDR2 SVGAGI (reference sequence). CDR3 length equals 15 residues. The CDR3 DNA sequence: TGTGCCAGCAGCCCCCGGGGGGTGGACACCGGGGAGCTGTTTTTT. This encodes CASSPRGVDTGELFF.

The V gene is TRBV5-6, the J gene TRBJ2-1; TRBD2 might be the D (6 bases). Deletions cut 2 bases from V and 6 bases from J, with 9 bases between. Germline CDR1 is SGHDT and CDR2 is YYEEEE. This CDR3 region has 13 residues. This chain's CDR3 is CASSFGGGNEQFF. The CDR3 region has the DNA TGTGCCAGCAGCTTTGGGGGAGGCAATGAGCAGTTCTTC.

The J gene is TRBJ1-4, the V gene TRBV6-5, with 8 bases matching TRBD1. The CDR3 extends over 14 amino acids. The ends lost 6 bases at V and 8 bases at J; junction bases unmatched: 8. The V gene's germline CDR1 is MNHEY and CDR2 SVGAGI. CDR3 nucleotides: TGTGCCAGCAGCAACAGGGGGGTAGACGAAAAACTGTTTTTT. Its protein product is CASSNRGVDEKLFF.

The CDR3 nucleotides read TGTGCCAGCAGCCCGGGACAGCTGAACACTGAAGCTTTCTTT. It yields the protein CASSPGQLNTEAFF. The rearrangement uses TRBV28 and TRBJ1-1; the match to TRBD1 covers 7 bases. CDR3 length: 14 residues. Losses at the gene ends were 6 bases for V and 0 bases for J; bases not matched to a gene: 4. Germline CDR1 reads MDHEN; CDR2 reads SYDVKM.

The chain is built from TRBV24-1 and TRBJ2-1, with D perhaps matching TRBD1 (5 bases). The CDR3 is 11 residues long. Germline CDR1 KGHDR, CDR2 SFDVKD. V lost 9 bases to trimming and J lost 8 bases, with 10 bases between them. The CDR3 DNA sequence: TGTGCCACCCGACAAGGGGATGAGCAGTTCTTC. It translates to CATRQGDEQFF.

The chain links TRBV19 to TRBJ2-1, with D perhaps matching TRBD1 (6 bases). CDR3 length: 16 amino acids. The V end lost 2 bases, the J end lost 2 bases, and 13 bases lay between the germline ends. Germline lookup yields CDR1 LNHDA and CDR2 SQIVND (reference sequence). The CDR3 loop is CASSILQGIPYNEQFF. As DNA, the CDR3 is TGTGCCAGTAGTATATTACAGGGTATCCCCTACAATGAGCAGTTCTTC. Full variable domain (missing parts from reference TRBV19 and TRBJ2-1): DGGITQSPKYLFRKEGQNVTLSCEQNLNHDAMYWYRQDPGQGLRLIYYSQIVNDFQKGDIAEGYSVSREKKESFPLTVTSAQKNPTAFYLCASSILQGIPYNEQFFGPGTRLTVL.

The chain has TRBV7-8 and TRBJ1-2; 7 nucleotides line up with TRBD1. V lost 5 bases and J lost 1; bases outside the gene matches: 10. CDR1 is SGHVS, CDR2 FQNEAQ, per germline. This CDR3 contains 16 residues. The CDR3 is CASSARPGQSNYGYTF. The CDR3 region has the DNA TGTGCCAGCAGCGCGCGACCGGGACAGAGTAACTATGGCTACACCTTC.

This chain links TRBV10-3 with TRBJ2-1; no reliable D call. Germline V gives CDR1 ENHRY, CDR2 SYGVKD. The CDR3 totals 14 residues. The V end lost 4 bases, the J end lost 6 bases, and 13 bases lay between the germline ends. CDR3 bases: TGTGCCATCAGTGGGCCTCAAACCCCCAATGAGCAGTTCTTC. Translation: CAISGPQTPNEQFF.

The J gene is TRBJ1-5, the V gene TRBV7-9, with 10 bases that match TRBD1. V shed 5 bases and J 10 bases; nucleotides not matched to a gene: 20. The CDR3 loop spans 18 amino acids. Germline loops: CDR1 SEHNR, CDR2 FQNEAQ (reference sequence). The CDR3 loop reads CASSASSGTGVPLGPQHF. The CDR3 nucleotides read TGTGCCAGCAGCGCATCCTCCGGGACAGGGGTACCTCTTGGCCCCCAGCATTTT.

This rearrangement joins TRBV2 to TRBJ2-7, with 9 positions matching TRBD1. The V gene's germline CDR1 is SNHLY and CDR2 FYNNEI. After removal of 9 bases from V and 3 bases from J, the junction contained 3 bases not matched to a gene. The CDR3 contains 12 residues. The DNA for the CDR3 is TGTGCCAGTGGGGACAGGGTCTACGAGCAGTACTTC. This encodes CASGDRVYEQYF.

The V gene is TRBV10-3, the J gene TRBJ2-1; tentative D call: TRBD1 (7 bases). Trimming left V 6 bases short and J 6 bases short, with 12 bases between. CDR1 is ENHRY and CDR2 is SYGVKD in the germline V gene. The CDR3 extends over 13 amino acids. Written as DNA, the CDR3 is TGTGCCATCAGGCCAGGGGGACTCAATGAGCAGTTCTTC. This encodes CAIRPGGLNEQFF.

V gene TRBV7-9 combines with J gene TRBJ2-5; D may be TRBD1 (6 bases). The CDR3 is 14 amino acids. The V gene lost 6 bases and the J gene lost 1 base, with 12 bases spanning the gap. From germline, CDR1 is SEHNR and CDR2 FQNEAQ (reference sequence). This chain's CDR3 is CASSLRTAQETQYF. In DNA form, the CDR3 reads TGTGCCAGCAGTTTGCGGACAGCCCAAGAGACCCAGTACTTC.

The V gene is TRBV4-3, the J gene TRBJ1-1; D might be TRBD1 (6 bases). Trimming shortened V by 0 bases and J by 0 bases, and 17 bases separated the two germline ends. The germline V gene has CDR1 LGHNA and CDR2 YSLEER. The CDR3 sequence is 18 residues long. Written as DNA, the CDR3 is TGCGCCAGCAGCCAAGATGTACTTAGGGGGTACCTGAACACTGAAGCTTTCTTT. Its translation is CASSQDVLRGYLNTEAFF.